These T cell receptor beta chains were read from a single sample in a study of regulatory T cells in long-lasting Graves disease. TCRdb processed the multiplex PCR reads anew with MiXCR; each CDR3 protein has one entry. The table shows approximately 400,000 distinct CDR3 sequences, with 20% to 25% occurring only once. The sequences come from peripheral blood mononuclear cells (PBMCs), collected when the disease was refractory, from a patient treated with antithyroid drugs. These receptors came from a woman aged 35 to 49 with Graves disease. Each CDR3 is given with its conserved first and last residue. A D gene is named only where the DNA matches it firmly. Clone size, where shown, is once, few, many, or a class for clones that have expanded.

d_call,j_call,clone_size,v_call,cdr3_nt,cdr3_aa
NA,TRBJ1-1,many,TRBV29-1,TGCAGCGTTGAAGGGCCAGGGCGCTTCGCTGAAGCTTTCTTT,CSVEGPGRFAEAFF
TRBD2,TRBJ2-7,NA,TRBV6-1,TGTGCCAGCCGTAAAGCGGGAGGGGGAGAGCAGTACTTC,CASRKAGGGEQYF
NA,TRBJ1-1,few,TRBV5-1,TGCGCCAGCAGCCCGGGGGGGTTGGCCACTGAAGCTTTCTTT,CASSPGGLATEAFF
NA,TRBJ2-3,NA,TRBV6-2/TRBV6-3,TGTGCCAGCAGTGTCGGGAATGCAGATACGCAGTATTTT,CASSVGNADTQYF
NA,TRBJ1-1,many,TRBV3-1,TGTGCCAGCAGCCGGCTCGGAGGAGGGGGAACTGAAGCTTTCTTT,CASSRLGGGGTEAFF
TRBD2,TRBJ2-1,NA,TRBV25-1,TGTGCCAGCAGTGACCCCACCCGCACGCGACTAGCGGGAGTGGGTGAGCAGTTCTTC,CASSDPTRTRLAGVGEQFF
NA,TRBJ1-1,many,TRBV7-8,TGTGCCAGCAGCAGGGCGGACACTGAAGCTTTCTTT,CASSRADTEAFF
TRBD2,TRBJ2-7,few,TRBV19,TGTGCCAGTAGTAGGGCTAGCGGGAGGCAACGGGACTACGAGCAGTACTTC,CASSRASGRQRDYEQYF
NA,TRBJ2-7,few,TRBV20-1,TGCAGGGCCGGGACATCCTCCTACGAGCAGTACTTC,CRAGTSSYEQYF
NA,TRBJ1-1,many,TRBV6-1,TGTGCCAGCACCCCCTCCCTCCGGATCCCGATAGGGAACACTGAAGCTTTCTTT,CASTPSLRIPIGNTEAFF
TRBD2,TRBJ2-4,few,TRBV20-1,TGCAGTGCTCCAACCAGGGAGGGCGCCAAAAACATTCAGTACTTC,CSAPTREGAKNIQYF
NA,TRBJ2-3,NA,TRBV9,TGTGCCAGCAGCCACGGGACACACCAAAGCACAGATACGCAGTATTTT,CASSHGTHQSTDTQYF
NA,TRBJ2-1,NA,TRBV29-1,TGCAGCGTTGAAAATCGGGTGAAGTTCAATGAGCAGTTCTTC,CSVENRVKFNEQFF
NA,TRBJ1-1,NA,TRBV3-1,TGTGCCAGCAGCCTTCACCTGGGACTGATGAACACTGAAGCTTTCTTT,CASSLHLGLMNTEAFF
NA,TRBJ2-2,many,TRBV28,TGTGCCAGCAGTTTATCATTCTGGGAGGGGGAGCTGTTTTTT,CASSLSFWEGELFF
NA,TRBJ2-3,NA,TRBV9,TGTGCCAGCACTTTTGGTTTCACGGATACGCAGTATTTT,CASTFGFTDTQYF
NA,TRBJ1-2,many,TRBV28,TGTGCCATCGGAGGGGGATTAGGTCATGGCTACACCTTC,CAIGGGLGHGYTF